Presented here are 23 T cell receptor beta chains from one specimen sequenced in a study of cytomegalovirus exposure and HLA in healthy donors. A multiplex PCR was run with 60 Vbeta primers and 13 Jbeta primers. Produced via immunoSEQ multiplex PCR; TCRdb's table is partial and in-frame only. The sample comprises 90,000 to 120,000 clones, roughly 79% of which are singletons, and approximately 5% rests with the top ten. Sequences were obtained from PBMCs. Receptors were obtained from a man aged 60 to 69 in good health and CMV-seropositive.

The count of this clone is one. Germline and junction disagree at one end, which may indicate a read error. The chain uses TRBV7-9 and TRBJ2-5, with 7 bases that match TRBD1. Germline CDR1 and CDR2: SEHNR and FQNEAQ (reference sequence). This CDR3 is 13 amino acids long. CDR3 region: CSSSYDREETQYF. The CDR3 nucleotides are TGTTCCAGCAGTTACGACAGGGAAGAGACCCAGTACTTC.

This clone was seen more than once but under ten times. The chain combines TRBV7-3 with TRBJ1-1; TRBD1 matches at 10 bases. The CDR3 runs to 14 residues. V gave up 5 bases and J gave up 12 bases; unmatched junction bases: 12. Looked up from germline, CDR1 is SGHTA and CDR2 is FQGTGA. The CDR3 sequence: CASSPMGSGQGTFF. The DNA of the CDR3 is TGTGCCAGCAGCCCCATGGGTTCGGGACAGGGGACTTTCTTT.

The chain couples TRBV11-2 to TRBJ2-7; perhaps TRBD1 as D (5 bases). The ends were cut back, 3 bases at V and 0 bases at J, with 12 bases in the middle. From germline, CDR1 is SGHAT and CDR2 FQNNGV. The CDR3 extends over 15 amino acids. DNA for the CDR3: TGTGCCAGCAGCTTTGTACAGGAGAGCTCCTACGAGCAGTACTTC. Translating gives CASSFVQESSYEQYF. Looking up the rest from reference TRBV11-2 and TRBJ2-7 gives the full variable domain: EAGVAQSPRYKIIEKRQSVAFWCNPISGHATLYWYQQILGQGPKLLIQFQNNGVVDDSQLPKDRFSAERLKGVDSTLKIQPAKLEDSAVYLCASSFVQESSYEQYFGPGTRLTVT.

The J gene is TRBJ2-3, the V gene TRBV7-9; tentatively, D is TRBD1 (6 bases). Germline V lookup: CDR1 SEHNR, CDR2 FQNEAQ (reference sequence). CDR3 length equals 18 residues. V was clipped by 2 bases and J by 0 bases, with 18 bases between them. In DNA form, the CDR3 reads TGTGCCAGCAGCTTAACCCCCCTGGGGACAACAAGCACAGATACGCAGTATTTT. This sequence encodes CASSLTPLGTTSTDTQYF.

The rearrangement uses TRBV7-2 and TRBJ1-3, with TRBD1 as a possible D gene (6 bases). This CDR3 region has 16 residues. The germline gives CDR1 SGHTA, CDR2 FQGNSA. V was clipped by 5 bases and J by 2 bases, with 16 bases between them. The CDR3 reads CASSPQSKGAGNTIYF. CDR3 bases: TGTGCCAGCAGCCCGCAGAGCAAGGGGGCTGGAAACACCATATATTTT.

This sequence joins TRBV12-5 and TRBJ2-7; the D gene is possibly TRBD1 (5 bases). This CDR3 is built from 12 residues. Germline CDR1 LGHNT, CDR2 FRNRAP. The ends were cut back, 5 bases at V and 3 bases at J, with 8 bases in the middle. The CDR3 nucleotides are TGTGCTAGTGGTCCCGACAGCTACGAGCAGTACTTC. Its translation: CASGPDSYEQYF.

The CDR3 sequence is CASSLITSTDTQYF. As DNA, the CDR3 is TGTGCCAGCAGTTTAATTACTAGCACAGATACGCAGTATTTT. The chain uses TRBV27 and TRBJ2-3; D unresolved. The germline gives CDR1 MNHEY, CDR2 SMNVEV (reference sequence). This CDR3 is built from 14 residues. With 2 bases removed from V and 0 bases from J, the gap between germline ends came to 6 bases.

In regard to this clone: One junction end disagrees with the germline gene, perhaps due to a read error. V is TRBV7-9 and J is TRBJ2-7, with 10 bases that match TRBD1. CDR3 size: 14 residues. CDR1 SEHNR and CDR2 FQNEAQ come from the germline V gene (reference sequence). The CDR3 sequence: CSSSFPGTGDEQYF. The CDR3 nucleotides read TGTTCCAGCAGCTTTCCTGGGACAGGGGACGAGCAGTACTTC.

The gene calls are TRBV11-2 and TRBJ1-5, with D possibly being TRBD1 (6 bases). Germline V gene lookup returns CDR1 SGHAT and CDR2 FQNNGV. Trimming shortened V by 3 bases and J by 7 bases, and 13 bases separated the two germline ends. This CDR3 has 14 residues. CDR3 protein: CASSFGGAGQPQHF. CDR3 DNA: TGTGCCAGCAGCTTTGGGGGCGCCGGACAGCCCCAGCATTTT.

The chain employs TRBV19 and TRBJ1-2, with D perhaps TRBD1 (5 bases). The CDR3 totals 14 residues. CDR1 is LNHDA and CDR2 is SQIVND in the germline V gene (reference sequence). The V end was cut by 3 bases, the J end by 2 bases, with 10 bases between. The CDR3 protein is CASSIPGLNYGYTF. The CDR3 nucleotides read TGTGCCAGTAGTATCCCAGGGTTAAACTATGGCTACACCTTC.

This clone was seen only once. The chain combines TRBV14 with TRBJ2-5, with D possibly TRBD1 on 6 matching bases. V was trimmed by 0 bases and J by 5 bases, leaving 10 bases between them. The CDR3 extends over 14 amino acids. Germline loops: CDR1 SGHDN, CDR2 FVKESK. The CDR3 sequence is CASSQEGARETQYF. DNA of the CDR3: TGTGCCAGCAGCCAAGAGGGGGCAAGGGAGACCCAGTACTTC. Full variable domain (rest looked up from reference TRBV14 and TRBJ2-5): EAGVTQFPSHSVIEKGQTVTLRCDPISGHDNLYWYRRVMGKEIKFLLHFVKESKQDESGMPNNRFLAERTGGTYSTLKVQPAELEDSGVYFCASSQEGARETQYFGPGTRLLVL.

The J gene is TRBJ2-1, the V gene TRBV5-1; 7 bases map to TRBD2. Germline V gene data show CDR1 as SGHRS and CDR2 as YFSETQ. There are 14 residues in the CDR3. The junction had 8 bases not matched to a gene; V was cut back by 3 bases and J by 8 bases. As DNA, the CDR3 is TGCGCCAGCAGCTCCAGACTAGCCAGCGATGAGCAGTTCTTC. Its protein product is CASSSRLASDEQFF.

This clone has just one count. CDR3 coding DNA: TGTGCCAGCTCACTACTAGCGGGGGGTCTTAAAGCAGATACGCAGTATTTT. Protein product: CASSLLAGGLKADTQYF. The chain recombines TRBV18 with TRBJ2-3, with 12 positions matching TRBD2. This CDR3 has 17 residues. V shed 4 bases, J shed 4 bases, and the junction held 9 bases outside the gene matches. Germline loops: CDR1 KGHSH, CDR2 LQKENI. Combining the CDR3 with reference TRBV18 and TRBJ2-3 gives the whole variable domain NAGVMQNPRHLVRRRGQEARLRCSPMKGHSHVYWYRQLPEEGLKFMVYLQKENIIDESGMPKERFSAEFPKEGPSILRIQQVVRGDSAAYFCASSLLAGGLKADTQYFGPGTRLTVL.

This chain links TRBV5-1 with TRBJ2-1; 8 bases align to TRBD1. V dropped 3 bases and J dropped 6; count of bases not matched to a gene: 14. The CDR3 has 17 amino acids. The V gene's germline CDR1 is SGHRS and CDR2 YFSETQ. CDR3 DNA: TGCGCCAGCAGCTACCAGAGATCAGGGGGCTCCCCCAATGAGCAGTTCTTC. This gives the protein CASSYQRSGGSPNEQFF. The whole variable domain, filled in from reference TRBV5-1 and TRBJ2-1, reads KAGVTQTPRYLIKTRGQQVTLSCSPISGHRSVSWYQQTPGQGLQFLFEYFSETQRNKGNFPGRFSGRQFSNSRSEMNVSTLELGDSALYLCASSYQRSGGSPNEQFFGPGTRLTVL.

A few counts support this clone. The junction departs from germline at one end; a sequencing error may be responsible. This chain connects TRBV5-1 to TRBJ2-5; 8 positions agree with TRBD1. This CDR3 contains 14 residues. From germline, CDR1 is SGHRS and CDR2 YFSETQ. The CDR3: CASSLLTGEETQYF. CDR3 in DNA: TGTGCCAGCAGCCTCCTGACAGGGGAAGAGACCCAGTACTTC.

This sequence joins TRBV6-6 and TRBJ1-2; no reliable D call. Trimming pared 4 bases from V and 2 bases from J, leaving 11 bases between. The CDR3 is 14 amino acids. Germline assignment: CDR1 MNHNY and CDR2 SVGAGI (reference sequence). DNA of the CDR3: TGTGCCAGCAGTTTCGAGCATACCAACTATGGCTACACCTTC. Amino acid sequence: CASSFEHTNYGYTF.

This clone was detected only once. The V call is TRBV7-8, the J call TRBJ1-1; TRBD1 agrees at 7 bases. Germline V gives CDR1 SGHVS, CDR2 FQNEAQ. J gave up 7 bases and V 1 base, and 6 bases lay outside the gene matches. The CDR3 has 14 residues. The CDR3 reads CASSLDVGDSEAFF. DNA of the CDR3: TGTGCCAGCAGCTTAGATGTGGGGGACAGTGAAGCTTTCTTT.

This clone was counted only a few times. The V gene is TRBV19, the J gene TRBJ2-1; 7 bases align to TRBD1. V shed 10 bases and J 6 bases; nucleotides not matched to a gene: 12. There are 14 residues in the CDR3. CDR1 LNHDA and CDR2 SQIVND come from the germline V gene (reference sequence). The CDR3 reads CATNGQALGNEQFF. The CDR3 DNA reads TGTGCCACTAATGGACAGGCCCTAGGCAATGAGCAGTTCTTC.

Written as DNA, the CDR3 is TGTGCCTGGAGTGTACGGGAGCAGTTCTTC. It is translated as CAWSVREQFF. The V gene is TRBV30, the J gene TRBJ2-1, with D unclear. CDR1 is GTSNPN and CDR2 is SVGIG in the germline V gene (reference sequence). The CDR3 consists of 10 residues. Trimming took 0 bases from V and 10 from J, leaving 4 bases between them.

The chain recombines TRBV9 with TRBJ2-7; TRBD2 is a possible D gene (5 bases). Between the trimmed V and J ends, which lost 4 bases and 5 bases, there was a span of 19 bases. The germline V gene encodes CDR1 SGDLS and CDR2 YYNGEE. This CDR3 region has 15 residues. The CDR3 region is CASSSPGLIGHEQYF. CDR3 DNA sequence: TGTGCCAGCAGCTCACCTGGACTCATTGGCCACGAGCAGTACTTC.

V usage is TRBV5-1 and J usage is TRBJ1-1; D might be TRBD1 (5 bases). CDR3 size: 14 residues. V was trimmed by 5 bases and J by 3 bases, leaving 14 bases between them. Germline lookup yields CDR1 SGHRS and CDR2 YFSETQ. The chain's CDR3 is CASRKVRADTEAFF. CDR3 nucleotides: TGCGCCAGCAGGAAGGTCAGGGCGGACACTGAAGCTTTCTTT.

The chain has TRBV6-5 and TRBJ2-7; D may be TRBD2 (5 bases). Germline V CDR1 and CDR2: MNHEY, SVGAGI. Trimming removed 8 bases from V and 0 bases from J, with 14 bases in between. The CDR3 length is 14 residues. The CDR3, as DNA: TGTGCCAGCGGGGAGAGGGTACGCTCCTACGAGCAGTACTTC. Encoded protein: CASGERVRSYEQYF.

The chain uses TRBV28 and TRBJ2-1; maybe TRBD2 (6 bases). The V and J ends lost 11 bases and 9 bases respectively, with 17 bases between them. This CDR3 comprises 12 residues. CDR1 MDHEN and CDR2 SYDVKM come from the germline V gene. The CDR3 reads CAGAGRRGEQFF. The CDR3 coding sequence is TGTGCCGGGGCGGGGAGGCGTGGTGAGCAGTTCTTC.